A selection of T cell receptor beta chains follows, all from one sample in a study of blood T cell repertoires in COVID-19. Repertoires were generated with immunoSEQ multiplex PCR, while TCRdb's copy carries only in-frame clones and drops some. In the table there are more than 95,000 clones, around 81% of which are singletons. Sequenced: peripheral blood. The receptors here all came from a woman between 50 and 59 years old with acute or convalescent COVID-19. CDR3s include the opening cysteine and the closing phenylalanine or tryptophan. A D gene is named only where the DNA matches it firmly. Not every row has a clone size; where given, it reads once, few, many or a size class.

CDR3 protein	CDR3 DNA	clone size	D gene	V gene	J gene
CAWSGGTGKGRSPLHF	TGTGCCTGGAGTGGAGGGACAGGGAAGGGAAGGTCACCCCTCCACTTT	.	TRBD1	TRBV30	TRBJ1-6
CASSRGHTDTQYF	TGTGCCAGCAGCAGAGGACACACAGATACGCAGTATTTT	few	.	TRBV3-1/TRBV3-2	TRBJ2-3
CASSLLEYHNEQFF	TGTGCCAGCAGCCTCCTAGAGTACCACAATGAGCAGTTCTTC	.	.	TRBV4-2	TRBJ2-1
CASSITGGQGGYEQYF	TGTGCCAGTAGTATCACCGGGGGACAGGGAGGATACGAGCAGTACTTC	few	TRBD1	TRBV19	TRBJ2-7
CASSRQGYEQYF	TGTGCCAGCAGTCGACAGGGTTACGAGCAGTACTTC	.	TRBD1	TRBV3-1/TRBV3-2	TRBJ2-7
CASSPDGDYGYTF	TGCGCCAGCAGCCCCGACGGGGACTATGGCTACACCTTC	.	.	TRBV5-1	TRBJ1-2
CASSRGTLTYEQYF	TGTGCCAGTAGTCGCGGGACTCTAACCTACGAGCAGTACTTC	.	.	TRBV19	TRBJ2-7
CASGNSGTGLRSPLHF	TGTGCTAGTGGTAACTCCGGGACAGGGCTAAGATCACCCCTCCACTTT	.	TRBD1	TRBV12-5	TRBJ1-6
CASGQGTYNSPLHF	TGTGCCAGTGGACAGGGAACCTATAATTCACCCCTCCACTTT	.	TRBD1	TRBV27	TRBJ1-6
CASALVIPGTGGWETQYF	TGTGCCAGCGCACTCGTTATTCCCGGGACAGGGGGTTGGGAGACCCAGTACTTC	.	TRBD1	TRBV27	TRBJ2-5
CSVKPNTEAFF	TGCAGCGTTAAGCCGAACACTGAAGCTTTCTTT	.	.	TRBV29-1	TRBJ1-1
CAWSAGTGDQPQHF	TGTGCCTGGAGTGCGGGGACAGGAGATCAGCCCCAGCATTTT	.	TRBD1	TRBV30	TRBJ1-5
CASSFTGDGGSGQYF	TGTGCCAGCAGCTTTACGGGGGACGGCGGATCTGGCCAGTACTTC	once	.	TRBV5-4	TRBJ2-5
CASSHVAGVGTGELFF	TGCGCCAGCAGTCATGTAGCGGGAGTAGGGACCGGGGAGCTGTTTTTT	.	TRBD2	TRBV4-1	TRBJ2-2
CASSPQYEQYF	TGTGCCAGCAGTCCCCAATACGAGCAGTACTTC	.	.	TRBV2	TRBJ2-7